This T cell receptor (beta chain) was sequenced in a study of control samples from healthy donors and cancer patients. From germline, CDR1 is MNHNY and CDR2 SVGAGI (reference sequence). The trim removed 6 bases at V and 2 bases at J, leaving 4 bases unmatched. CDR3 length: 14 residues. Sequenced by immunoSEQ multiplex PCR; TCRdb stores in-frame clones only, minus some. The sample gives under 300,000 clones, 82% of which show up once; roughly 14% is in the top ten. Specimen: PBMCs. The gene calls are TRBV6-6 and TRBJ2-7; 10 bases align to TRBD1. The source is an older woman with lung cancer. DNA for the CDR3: TGTGCCAGCAGACCGGGACAGGGGACCTACGAGCAGTACTTC. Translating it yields CASRPGQGTYEQYF.